The clone carrying this TCR beta chain came up many times. What it binds is not known. The junction shows a germline mismatch at one end, possibly a read error. Germline CDR1 reads LGHNA; CDR2 reads YNFKEQ. This CDR3 spans 12 amino acids. This specimen comes from a study of T cell repertoires in cytomegalovirus infection. Study overall: Signatures in public TCR beta sequences pointed to both CMV infection and matching HLA type. Study-wide points: Frequencies of public TCR beta families were cumulated, and this identified carriers of CMV plus the relevant HLA. The study found HLA-C-restricted CMV-specific TCR beta clonotypes dominating the ex vivo response.

TCRdb recomputed calls from the reads with MiXCR, one row per CDR3 protein. The profile shows about 240,000 distinct CDR3 sequences, around 6.4% of them singletons. This chain connects TRBV4-2 to TRBJ1-3; 7 bases line up with TRBD1. The source of this sequence is a human donor in good health (CMV status not recorded). Some clones in this sample may be carry-over from other donors' samples. The source material was PBMCs. The CDR3 spells CASSQDGGGQRF. The CDR3 DNA reads TGTGCCAGCAGCCAAGATGGGGGGGGACAGCGGTTT.